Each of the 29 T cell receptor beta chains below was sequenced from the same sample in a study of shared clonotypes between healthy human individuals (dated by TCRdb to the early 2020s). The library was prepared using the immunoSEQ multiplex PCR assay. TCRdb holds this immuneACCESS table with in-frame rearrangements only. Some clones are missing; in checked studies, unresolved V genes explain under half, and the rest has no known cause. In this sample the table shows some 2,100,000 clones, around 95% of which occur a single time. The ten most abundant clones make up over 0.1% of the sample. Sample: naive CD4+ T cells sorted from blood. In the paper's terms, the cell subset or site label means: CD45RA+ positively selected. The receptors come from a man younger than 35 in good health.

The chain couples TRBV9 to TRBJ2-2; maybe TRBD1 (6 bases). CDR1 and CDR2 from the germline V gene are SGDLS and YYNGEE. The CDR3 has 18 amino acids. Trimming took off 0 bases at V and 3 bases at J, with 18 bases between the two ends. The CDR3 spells CASSVGQDPGADTGELFF. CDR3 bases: TGTGCCAGCAGCGTAGGACAGGACCCCGGCGCGGACACCGGGGAGCTGTTTTTT.

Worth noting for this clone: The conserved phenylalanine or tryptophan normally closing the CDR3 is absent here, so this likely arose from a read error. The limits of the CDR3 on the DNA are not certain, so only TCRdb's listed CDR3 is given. CDR3 region: CSVEDGRGLYL. J is TRBJ1-1 and V is TRBV29-1. The CDR3 is 11 residues long, counting both termini. Per the germline V gene, CDR1 is SQVTM and CDR2 is ANQGSEA.

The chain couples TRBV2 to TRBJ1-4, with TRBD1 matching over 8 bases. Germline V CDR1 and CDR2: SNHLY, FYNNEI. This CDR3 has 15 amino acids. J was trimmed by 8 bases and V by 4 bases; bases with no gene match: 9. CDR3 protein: CASSVTGEEGEKLFF. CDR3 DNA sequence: TGTGCCAGCAGTGTGACAGGGGAAGAGGGAGAAAAACTGTTTTTT.

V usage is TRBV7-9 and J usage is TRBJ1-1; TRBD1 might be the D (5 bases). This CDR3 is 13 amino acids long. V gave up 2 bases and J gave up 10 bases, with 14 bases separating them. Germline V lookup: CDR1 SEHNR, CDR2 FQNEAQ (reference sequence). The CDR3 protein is CASSLKPGVIAFF. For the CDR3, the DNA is TGTGCCAGCAGCTTAAAACCGGGGGTTATAGCTTTCTTT.

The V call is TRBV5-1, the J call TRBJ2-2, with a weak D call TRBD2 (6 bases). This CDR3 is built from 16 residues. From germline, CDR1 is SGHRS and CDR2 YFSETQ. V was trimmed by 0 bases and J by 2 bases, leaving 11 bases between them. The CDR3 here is CASSLGSGLNTGELFF. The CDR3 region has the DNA TGCGCCAGCAGCTTGGGTTCCGGACTAAACACCGGGGAGCTGTTTTTT.

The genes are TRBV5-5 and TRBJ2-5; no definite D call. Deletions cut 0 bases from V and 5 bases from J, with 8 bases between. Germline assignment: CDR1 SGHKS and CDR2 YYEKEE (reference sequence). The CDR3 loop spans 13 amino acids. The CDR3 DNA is TGTGCCAGCAGCTTGGGGGGTCGGGAGACCCAGTACTTC. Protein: CASSLGGRETQYF.

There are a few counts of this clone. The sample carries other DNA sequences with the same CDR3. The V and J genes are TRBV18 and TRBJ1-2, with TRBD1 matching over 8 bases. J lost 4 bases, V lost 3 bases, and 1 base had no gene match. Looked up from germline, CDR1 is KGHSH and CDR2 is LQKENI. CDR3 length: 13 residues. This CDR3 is CASSPDRVYGYTF. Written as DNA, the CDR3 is TGTGCCAGCTCACCGGACAGGGTCTATGGCTACACCTTC.

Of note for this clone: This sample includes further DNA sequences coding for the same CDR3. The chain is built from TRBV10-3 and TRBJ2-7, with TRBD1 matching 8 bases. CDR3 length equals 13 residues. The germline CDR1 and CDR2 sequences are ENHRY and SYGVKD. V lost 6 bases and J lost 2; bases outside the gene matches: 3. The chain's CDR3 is CAISEQGAYEQYF. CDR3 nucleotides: TGTGCCATCAGCGAACAGGGGGCCTACGAGCAGTACTTC.

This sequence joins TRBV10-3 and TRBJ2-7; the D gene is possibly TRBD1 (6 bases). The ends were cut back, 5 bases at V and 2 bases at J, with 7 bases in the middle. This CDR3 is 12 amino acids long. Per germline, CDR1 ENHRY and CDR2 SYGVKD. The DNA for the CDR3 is TGTGCCATCAGTAGGGGGACCTACGAGCAGTACTTC. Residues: CAISRGTYEQYF.

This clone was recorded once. The CDR3 nucleotides are TGTGCCAGCAGCTCAAGGCGCCACGGGGAGCTGTTTTTT. This gives the protein CASSSRRHGELFF. V gene TRBV11-2 combines with J gene TRBJ2-2; D not resolved. This CDR3 has 13 residues. V lost 4 bases and J 7 bases, leaving 10 bases between the germline ends. Germline loops: CDR1 SGHAT, CDR2 FQNNGV.

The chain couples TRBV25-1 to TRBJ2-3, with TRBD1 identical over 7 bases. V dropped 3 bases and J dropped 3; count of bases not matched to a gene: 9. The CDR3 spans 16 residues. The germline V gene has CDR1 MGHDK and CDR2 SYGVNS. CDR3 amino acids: CASSDSLTGLTDTQYF. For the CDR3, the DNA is TGTGCCAGCAGTGACTCTCTGACAGGGTTGACAGATACGCAGTATTTT.

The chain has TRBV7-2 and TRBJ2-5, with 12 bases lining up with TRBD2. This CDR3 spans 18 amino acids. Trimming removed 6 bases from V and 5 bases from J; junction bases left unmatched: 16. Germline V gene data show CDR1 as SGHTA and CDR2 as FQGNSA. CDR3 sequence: CASRPGGASGRAAETQYF. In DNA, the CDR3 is TGTGCCAGCAGGCCTGGCGGGGCTAGCGGGAGGGCCGCGGAGACCCAGTACTTC.

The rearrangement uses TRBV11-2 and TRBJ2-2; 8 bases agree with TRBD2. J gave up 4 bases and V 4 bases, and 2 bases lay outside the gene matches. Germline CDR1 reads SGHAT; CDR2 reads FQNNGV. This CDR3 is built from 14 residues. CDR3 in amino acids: CASSSTSGTGELFF. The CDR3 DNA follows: TGTGCCAGCAGCTCAACTAGCGGCACCGGGGAGCTGTTTTTT.

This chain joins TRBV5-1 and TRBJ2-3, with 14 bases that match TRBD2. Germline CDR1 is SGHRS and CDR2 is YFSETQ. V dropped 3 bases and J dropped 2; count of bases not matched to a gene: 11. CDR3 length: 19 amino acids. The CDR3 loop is CASSSTRRTSGGSTDTQYF. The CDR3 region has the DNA TGCGCCAGCAGCTCCACACGTAGGACTAGCGGGGGGTCCACAGATACGCAGTATTTT.

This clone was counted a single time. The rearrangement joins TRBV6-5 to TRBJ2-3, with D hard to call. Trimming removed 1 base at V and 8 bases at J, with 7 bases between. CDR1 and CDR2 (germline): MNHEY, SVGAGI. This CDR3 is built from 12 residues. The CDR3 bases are TGTGCCAGCAGTTACTTTGCCGGTACGCAGTATTTT. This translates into CASSYFAGTQYF.

The CDR3 reads CASSFSASVNTEAFF. CDR3 nucleotide sequence: TGCGCCAGCAGCTTTTCCGCTTCAGTGAACACTGAAGCTTTCTTT. The chain joins TRBV5-1 to TRBJ1-1; D is undetermined. The V gene lost 2 bases and the J gene lost 0 bases, with 11 bases spanning the gap. Germline V gene sequence: CDR1 SGHRS, CDR2 YFSETQ. CDR3 length equals 15 residues.

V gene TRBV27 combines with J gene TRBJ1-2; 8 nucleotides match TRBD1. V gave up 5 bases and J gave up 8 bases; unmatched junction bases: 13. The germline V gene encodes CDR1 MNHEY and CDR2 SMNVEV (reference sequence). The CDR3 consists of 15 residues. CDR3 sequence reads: CASSIRQGSLGGYTF. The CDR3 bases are TGTGCCAGCAGTATTCGACAGGGGTCCCTAGGGGGCTACACCTTC.

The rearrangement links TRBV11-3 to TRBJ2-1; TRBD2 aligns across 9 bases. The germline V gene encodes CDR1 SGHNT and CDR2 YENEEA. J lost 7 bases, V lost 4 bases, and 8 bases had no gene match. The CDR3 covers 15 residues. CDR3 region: CASSSGLARGNEQFF. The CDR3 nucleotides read TGTGCCAGCAGCTCCGGACTAGCGAGGGGGAATGAGCAGTTCTTC.

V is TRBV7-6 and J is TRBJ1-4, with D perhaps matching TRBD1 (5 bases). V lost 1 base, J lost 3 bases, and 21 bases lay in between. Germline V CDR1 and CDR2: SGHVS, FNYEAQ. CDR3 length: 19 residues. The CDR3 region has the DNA TGTGCCAGCAGCTTAGTCCCGGGGATAGGAGGGGCGTCTAATGAAAAACTGTTTTTT. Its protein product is CASSLVPGIGGASNEKLFF. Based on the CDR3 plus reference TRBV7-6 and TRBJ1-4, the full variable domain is GAGVSQSPRYKVTKRGQDVALRCDPISGHVSLYWYRQALGQGPEFLTYFNYEAQQDKSGLPNDRFSAERPEGSISTLTIQRTEQRDSAMYRCASSLVPGIGGASNEKLFFGSGTQLSVL.

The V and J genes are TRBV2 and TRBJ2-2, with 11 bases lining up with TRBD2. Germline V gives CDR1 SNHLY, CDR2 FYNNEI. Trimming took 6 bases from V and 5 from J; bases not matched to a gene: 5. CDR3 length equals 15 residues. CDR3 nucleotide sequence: TGTGCCAGCAGAAGGACTAGCGGGTGGACCGGGGAGCTGTTTTTT. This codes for CASRRTSGWTGELFF.

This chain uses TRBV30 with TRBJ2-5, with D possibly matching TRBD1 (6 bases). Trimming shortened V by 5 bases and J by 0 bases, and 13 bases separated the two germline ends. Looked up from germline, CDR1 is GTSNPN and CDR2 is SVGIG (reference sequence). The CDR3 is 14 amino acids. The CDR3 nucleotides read TGTGCCTGGGTTCCCGGACAGTACCAAGAGACCCAGTACTTC. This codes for CAWVPGQYQETQYF.

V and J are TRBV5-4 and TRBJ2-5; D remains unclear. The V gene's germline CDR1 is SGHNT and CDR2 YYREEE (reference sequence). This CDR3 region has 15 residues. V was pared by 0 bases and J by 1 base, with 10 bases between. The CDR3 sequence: CASSLGGQAQETQYF. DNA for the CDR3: TGTGCCAGCAGCTTGGGAGGCCAGGCCCAAGAGACCCAGTACTTC.

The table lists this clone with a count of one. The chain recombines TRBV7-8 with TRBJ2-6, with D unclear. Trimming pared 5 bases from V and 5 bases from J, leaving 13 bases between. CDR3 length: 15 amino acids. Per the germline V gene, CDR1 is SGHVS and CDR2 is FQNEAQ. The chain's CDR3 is CASSSPQSRANVLTF. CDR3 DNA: TGTGCCAGCAGCAGCCCACAAAGTCGGGCCAACGTCCTGACTTTC.

CDR3 DNA: TGTGCCAGCAGTGGGGGGGGGACGAGAGGAGAGACCCAGTACTTC. Translation: CASSGGGTRGETQYF. The chain couples TRBV6-1 to TRBJ2-5, with 7 bases lining up with TRBD2. The V segment lost 4 bases and the J segment 4 bases; nucleotides outside the gene matches: 9. This CDR3 has 15 residues. Germline loops: CDR1 MNHNS, CDR2 SASEGT.

The CDR3 is CASSLILGSTEAFF. CDR3 sequence (DNA): TGTGCCAGCAGCTTAATCTTGGGGTCCACTGAAGCTTTCTTT. The genes are TRBV7-9 and TRBJ1-1; D remains ambiguous. From germline, CDR1 is SEHNR and CDR2 FQNEAQ (reference sequence). The CDR3 is 14 amino acids. Trimming removed 2 bases at V and 4 bases at J, with 11 bases between.

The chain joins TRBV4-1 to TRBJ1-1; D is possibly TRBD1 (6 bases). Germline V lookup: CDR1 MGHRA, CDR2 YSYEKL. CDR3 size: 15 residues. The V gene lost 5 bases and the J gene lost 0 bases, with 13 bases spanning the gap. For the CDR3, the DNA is TGCGCCAGCAGCTGGTCAGGGGTGATGAACACTGAAGCTTTCTTT. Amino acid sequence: CASSWSGVMNTEAFF.

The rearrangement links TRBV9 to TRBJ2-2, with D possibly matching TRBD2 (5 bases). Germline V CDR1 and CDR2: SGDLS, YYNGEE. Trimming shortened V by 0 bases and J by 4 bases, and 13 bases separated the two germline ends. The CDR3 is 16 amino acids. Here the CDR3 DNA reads TGTGCCAGCAGCGTAGTTACGGGGAGCTCCACCGGGGAGCTGTTTTTT. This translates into CASSVVTGSSTGELFF.

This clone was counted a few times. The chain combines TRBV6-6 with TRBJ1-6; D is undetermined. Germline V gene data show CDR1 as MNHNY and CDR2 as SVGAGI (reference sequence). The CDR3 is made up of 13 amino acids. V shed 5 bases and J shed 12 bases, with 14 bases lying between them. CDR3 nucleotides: TGTGCCAGCAGTACAAATAAGGAACAACCCCTCCACTTT. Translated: CASSTNKEQPLHF.

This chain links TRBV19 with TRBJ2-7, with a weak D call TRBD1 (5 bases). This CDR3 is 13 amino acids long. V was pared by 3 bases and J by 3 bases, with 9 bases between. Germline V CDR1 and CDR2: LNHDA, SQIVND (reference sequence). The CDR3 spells CASSMAGIYEQYF. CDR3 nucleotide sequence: TGTGCCAGTAGTATGGCAGGGATCTACGAGCAGTACTTC.